The 10 T cell receptor beta chains below come from one sample, sequenced in a study of blood T cell repertoires in COVID-19. Using immunoSEQ multiplex PCR, the repertoire was profiled, and TCRdb retains in-frame clones only, with some absent. Of over 100,000 clones listed, around nine tenths are singletons. The sample taken for sequencing was peripheral blood. The receptor set was obtained from a woman in her 70s with COVID-19, enrolled during active disease.

This rearrangement joins TRBV28 to TRBJ1-5; D may be TRBD1 (6 bases). Per the germline V gene, CDR1 is MDHEN and CDR2 is SYDVKM. This CDR3 comprises 14 residues. The germline V and J ends were trimmed by 6 bases and 6 bases, with 15 bases remaining between them. CDR3 in amino acids: CASRQGQTAQPQHF. CDR3 DNA sequence: TGTGCCAGCAGACAAGGACAGACCGCTCAGCCCCAGCATTTT.

This clone has just a few counts. The chain links TRBV19 to TRBJ1-1; TRBD1 aligns across 10 bases. V shed 5 bases, J shed 3 bases, and the junction held 9 bases outside the gene matches. The CDR3 sequence is 16 residues long. Germline assignment: CDR1 LNHDA and CDR2 SQIVND (reference sequence). CDR3 sequence (DNA): TGTGCCAGTAGTGCATACGACAGGGGGCCGGACACTGAAGCTTTCTTT. Residues: CASSAYDRGPDTEAFF.

The chain carries TRBV2 and TRBJ1-4, with TRBD1 matching over 9 bases. Germline V gene sequence: CDR1 SNHLY, CDR2 FYNNEI. This CDR3 region has 15 residues. J was trimmed by 8 bases and V by 7 bases; bases with no gene match: 11. The CDR3 DNA follows: TGTGCCAGCATGGACCGGGACAGGGACCGAGAAAAACTGTTTTTT. Protein sequence: CASMDRDRDREKLFF.

This chain uses TRBV7-9 with TRBJ2-1, with 8 positions matching TRBD2. V lost 5 bases, J lost 3 bases, and 9 bases stayed unmatched. Germline V gives CDR1 SEHNR, CDR2 FQNEAQ (reference sequence). The CDR3 spans 16 residues. CDR3 sequence reads: CASSHREGVLYNEQFF. The DNA of the CDR3 is TGTGCCAGCAGCCACCGGGAGGGGGTCCTCTACAATGAGCAGTTCTTC.

With respect to this clone: Other DNA sequences within the sample encode an identical CDR3. V usage is TRBV5-1 and J usage is TRBJ2-1; 12 nucleotides agree with TRBD2. The CDR3 sequence is 16 residues long. With 1 base clipped from V and 4 bases from J, the junction kept 3 bases outside the gene matches. CDR1 is SGHRS and CDR2 is YFSETQ in the germline V gene. CDR3 loop: CASSLTSGGPYNEQFF. CDR3 bases: TGCGCCAGCAGCTTGACTAGCGGGGGGCCGTACAATGAGCAGTTCTTC.

Worth noting for this clone: Other DNA sequences in this specimen translate into the identical CDR3. CDR3 sequence reads: CASSLDRNQPQHF. Here the CDR3 DNA reads TGTGCCAGCAGTCTCGACAGAAATCAGCCCCAGCATTTT. V usage is TRBV27 and J usage is TRBJ1-5; D possibly corresponds to TRBD1 (5 bases). Germline V gene lookup returns CDR1 MNHEY and CDR2 SMNVEV (reference sequence). The V end was cut by 5 bases, the J end by 4 bases, with 9 bases between. There are 13 residues in the CDR3.

The chain is built from TRBV28 and TRBJ2-2; perhaps TRBD2 as D (5 bases). The germline CDR1 and CDR2 sequences are MDHEN and SYDVKM. The CDR3 length is 16 residues. Trimming shortened V by 5 bases and J by 0 bases, and 13 bases separated the two germline ends. CDR3 sequence (DNA): TGTGCCAGCAGTGCCTCCGGGAAACCGAACACCGGGGAGCTGTTTTTT. The encoded protein is CASSASGKPNTGELFF.

The chain employs TRBV28 and TRBJ2-3; 7 nucleotides agree with TRBD1. With 5 bases clipped from V and 3 bases from J, the junction kept 5 bases outside the gene matches. CDR3 length: 14 residues. Germline V lookup: CDR1 MDHEN, CDR2 SYDVKM. CDR3 sequence: CASSLGQATDTQYF. The CDR3 nucleotides read TGTGCCAGCAGTCTTGGACAGGCGACAGATACGCAGTATTTT. Supplemented by reference TRBV28 and TRBJ2-3, the full variable domain reads DVKVTQSSRYLVKRTGEKVFLECVQDMDHENMFWYRQDPGLGLRLIYFSYDVKMKEKGDIPEGYSVSREKKERFSLILESASTNQTSMYLCASSLGQATDTQYFGPGTRLTVL.

The chain has TRBV6-5 and TRBJ1-5, with TRBD1 as a possible D gene (6 bases). Looked up from germline, CDR1 is MNHEY and CDR2 is SVGAGI. The CDR3 length is 12 residues. V was pared by 7 bases and J by 7 bases, with 11 bases between. As DNA, the CDR3 is TGTGCCAGCATCTCACAGGGACAGCCCCAGCATTTT. Translated: CASISQGQPQHF.

The chain couples TRBV5-1 to TRBJ2-2, with a weak D call TRBD2 (5 bases). Germline V gene data show CDR1 as SGHRS and CDR2 as YFSETQ. The CDR3 is 14 residues long. V was shortened by 4 bases and J by 0 bases, with 7 bases between the two germline ends. CDR3 loop: CASSPGANTGELFF. CDR3 DNA sequence: TGCGCCAGCAGCCCCGGGGCGAACACCGGGGAGCTGTTTTTT.